Following are 24 T cell receptor beta chains from one sample sequenced in a study of graft-versus-host responses after intestinal transplantation. The assay was immunoSEQ multiplex PCR, and TCRdb's table has in-frame clones only and misses some. The data hold 20,000 or so clones, with approximately 79% observed a single time. Lymphocytes from graft epithelium and lamina propria were isolated. The material sequenced was ileum tissue, taken around 20 days after intestinal transplant. The receptors were gathered from a human patient who received an intestinal transplant, so some T cells may come from the graft donor.

V usage is TRBV30 and J usage is TRBJ1-3; a weak D match, TRBD1 (5 bases). The V end was cut by 0 bases, the J end by 12 bases, with 15 bases between. The CDR3 is 13 amino acids. The germline gives CDR1 GTSNPN, CDR2 SVGIG (reference sequence). Here the CDR3 DNA reads TGTGCCTGGAGTGTACAGGCGGGGGGAATCATATATTTT. It encodes CAWSVQAGGIIYF.

CDR3 sequence reads: CASPPGLAAYNEQFF. CDR3 in DNA: TGTGCCAGCCCTCCGGGACTAGCGGCCTACAATGAGCAGTTCTTC. This chain joins TRBV2 and TRBJ2-1; 11 bases fit TRBD2. Losses at the gene ends were 8 bases for V and 2 bases for J; bases not matched to a gene: 5. Germline lookup yields CDR1 SNHLY and CDR2 FYNNEI. The CDR3 is 15 amino acids.

The rearrangement joins TRBV4-3 to TRBJ2-2; the D gene is possibly TRBD1 (5 bases). Germline V gene data show CDR1 as LGHNA and CDR2 as YSLEER. This CDR3 spans 15 amino acids. V shed 3 bases and J shed 2 bases, with 10 bases lying between them. This CDR3 reads CASSHRVVNTGELFF. CDR3 nucleotide sequence: TGCGCCAGCAGCCACAGGGTAGTAAACACCGGGGAGCTGTTTTTT.

This chain joins TRBV15 and TRBJ2-2; TRBD1 is a possible D gene (5 bases). CDR3 length equals 14 residues. Trimming stripped 2 bases from V and 6 bases from J, with 10 bases between. Germline V gene sequence: CDR1 LNHNV, CDR2 YYDKDF (reference sequence). In nucleotides, the CDR3 is TGTGCCACCAGCAGAAGGGGTAACGCCGGGGAGCTGTTTTTT. The encoded protein is CATSRRGNAGELFF.

The chain carries TRBV27 and TRBJ2-7; TRBD1 agrees at 11 bases. This CDR3 comprises 14 residues. J gave up 1 base and V 6 bases, and 2 bases lay outside the gene matches. Per germline, CDR1 MNHEY and CDR2 SMNVEV (reference sequence). Here the CDR3 reads CASSWDRGSYEQYF. Here the CDR3 DNA reads TGTGCCAGCAGCTGGGACAGGGGGTCCTACGAGCAGTACTTC.

In its sample, this clone was seen a few times. This chain links TRBV6-6 with TRBJ1-4; D is possibly TRBD1 (5 bases). The CDR3 covers 16 residues. The V end was cut by 2 bases, the J end by 3 bases, with 13 bases between. Germline CDR1 MNHNY, CDR2 SVGAGI (reference sequence). CDR3 sequence (DNA): TGTGCCAGCAGTTACAGTCGCGACAGTCCTAATGAAAAACTGTTTTTT. Translated, it gives CASSYSRDSPNEKLFF.

This chain links TRBV5-1 with TRBJ2-7; the D gene is possibly TRBD1 (7 bases). This CDR3 is built from 16 residues. Trimming cost V 2 bases and J 4 bases, with 19 bases left between them. Per germline, CDR1 SGHRS and CDR2 YFSETQ. CDR3 in DNA: TGCGCCAGCAGCTTTTGGGGGGCAGGGGGATCGTACGAGCAGTACTTC. Translation gives CASSFWGAGGSYEQYF. Together with reference TRBV5-1 and TRBJ2-7, the CDR3 gives the full variable domain: KAGVTQTPRYLIKTRGQQVTLSCSPISGHRSVSWYQQTPGQGLQFLFEYFSETQRNKGNFPGRFSGRQFSNSRSEMNVSTLELGDSALYLCASSFWGAGGSYEQYFGPGTRLTVT.

The CDR3 protein is CASSLGGTREQYF. CDR3 nucleotides: TGTGCCAGCAGCTTAGGAGGGACTAGAGAGCAGTACTTC. This rearrangement joins TRBV11-2 to TRBJ2-7, with 8 bases lining up with TRBD2. V shed 1 base and J 7 bases; nucleotides not matched to a gene: 3. The CDR3 has 13 amino acids. Germline V lookup: CDR1 SGHAT, CDR2 FQNNGV.

The chain is built from TRBV9 and TRBJ1-2, with 7 bases identical to TRBD1. The CDR3 runs to 13 residues. Trimming removed 0 bases from V and 8 bases from J; junction bases left unmatched: 4. The germline V gene has CDR1 SGDLS and CDR2 YYNGEE. The CDR3 protein is CASSVATGDGYTF. The CDR3 DNA follows: TGTGCCAGCAGCGTAGCTACAGGGGACGGCTACACCTTC.

This clone is termed medium-sized. The J gene is TRBJ1-2, the V gene TRBV6-5; TRBD1 agrees at 8 bases. Germline V lookup: CDR1 MNHEY, CDR2 SVGAGI. V lost 11 bases and J lost 4; bases outside the gene matches: 6. The CDR3 runs 12 residues. CDR3 loop: CAVRQGTYGYTF. The CDR3 DNA reads TGTGCCGTAAGACAGGGGACCTATGGCTACACCTTC.

The chain carries TRBV7-2 and TRBJ1-2; TRBD1 agrees at 8 bases. The CDR3 sequence is 12 residues long. Germline V gives CDR1 SGHTA, CDR2 FQGNSA. V shed 5 bases, J shed 8 bases, and the junction held 4 bases outside the gene matches. The CDR3: CASSMTGVGYTF. The CDR3 DNA is TGTGCCAGCAGCATGACAGGGGTCGGCTACACCTTC.

The chain employs TRBV20-1 and TRBJ1-2; unclear D gene. V was pared by 5 bases and J by 1 base, with 5 bases between. CDR1 is DFQATT and CDR2 is SNEGSKA in the germline V gene (reference sequence). This CDR3 contains 11 residues. CDR3 DNA: TGCAGTGCTCCCATTAACTATGGCTACACCTTC. It specifies CSAPINYGYTF.

The table lists this clone with a count of one. Here the CDR3 reads CASSIGTSGSIATNEQFF. CDR3 DNA sequence: TGTGCCAGTAGTATTGGGACTAGCGGGAGCATTGCCACCAATGAGCAGTTCTTC. The chain links TRBV19 to TRBJ2-1, with TRBD2 identical over 14 bases. Germline V CDR1 and CDR2: LNHDA, SQIVND (reference sequence). The junction had 10 bases not matched to a gene; V was cut back by 3 bases and J by 6 bases. The CDR3 runs to 18 residues. Looking up the rest from reference TRBV19 and TRBJ2-1 gives the full variable domain: DGGITQSPKYLFRKEGQNVTLSCEQNLNHDAMYWYRQDPGQGLRLIYYSQIVNDFQKGDIAEGYSVSREKKESFPLTVTSAQKNPTAFYLCASSIGTSGSIATNEQFFGPGTRLTVL.

V and J are TRBV30 and TRBJ2-6, with 8 positions matching TRBD2. This CDR3 spans 15 amino acids. CDR1 and CDR2 (germline): GTSNPN, SVGIG (reference sequence). V gave up 3 bases and J gave up 2 bases; unmatched junction bases: 3. The CDR3 is CAWRLREAGANVLTF. DNA of the CDR3: TGTGCCTGGAGATTGCGGGAGGCTGGGGCCAACGTCCTGACTTTC. The full variable domain, in which reference TRBV30 and TRBJ2-6 provide the parts outside the CDR3, is SQTIHQWPATLVQPVGSPLSLECTVEGTSNPNLYWYRQAAGRGLQLLFYSVGIGQISSEVPQNLSASRPQDRQFILSSKKLLLSDSGFYLCAWRLREAGANVLTFGAGSRLTVL.

The V gene is TRBV30, the J gene TRBJ2-1, with 9 bases matching TRBD2. The V segment lost 2 bases and the J segment 2 bases; nucleotides outside the gene matches: 10. The CDR3 loop spans 17 amino acids. Per germline, CDR1 GTSNPN and CDR2 SVGIG (reference sequence). The CDR3 reads CAWSLAGLLPTYNEQFF. The CDR3 DNA follows: TGTGCCTGGAGTCTAGCGGGACTCCTACCTACCTACAATGAGCAGTTCTTC.

In its sample, this clone was seen once. This rearrangement joins TRBV10-1 to TRBJ2-2, with a weak D call TRBD2 (5 bases). V gave up 3 bases and J gave up 5 bases, with 13 bases separating them. CDR1 and CDR2 from the germline V gene are WNHNN and SYGVQD (reference sequence). The CDR3 spans 15 residues. CDR3 sequence (DNA): TGCGCCAGCAGTGATGTCCGCGGCGGGACCGGGGAGCTGTTTTTT. Translated, it gives CASSDVRGGTGELFF.

The chain has TRBV5-6 and TRBJ2-7; TRBD1 is a possible D gene (7 bases). CDR3 length: 12 residues. Trimming cost V 1 base and J 6 bases, with 8 bases left between them. The germline V gene encodes CDR1 SGHDT and CDR2 YYEEEE. In nucleotides, the CDR3 is TGTGCCAGCAGCTTGCAGGGGGGCGAGCAGTACTTC. Amino acids: CASSLQGGEQYF. Full variable domain (rest looked up from reference TRBV5-6 and TRBJ2-7): DAGVTQSPTHLIKTRGQQVTLRCSPKSGHDTVSWYQQALGQGPQFIFQYYEEEERQRGNFPDRFSGHQFPNYSSELNVNALLLGDSALYLCASSLQGGEQYFGPGTRLTVT.

In its sample, this clone ranks as medium-sized (0.01 to 0.1%). The chain employs TRBV4-2 and TRBJ2-3; D unclear. The V gene's germline CDR1 is LGHNA and CDR2 YNFKEQ. The V end was cut by 0 bases, the J end by 6 bases, with 16 bases between. The length of the CDR3 is 16 residues. The CDR3 bases are TGTGCCAGCAGCCAAGAAAACTGGGTCGGCGGCGATACGCAGTATTTT. Encoded protein: CASSQENWVGGDTQYF.

The chain links TRBV19 to TRBJ1-3, with D uncertain. The V and J ends lost 3 bases and 0 bases respectively, with 9 bases between them. The germline CDR1 and CDR2 sequences are LNHDA and SQIVND (reference sequence). CDR3 length equals 15 residues. The CDR3 sequence is CASSITRVSGNTIYF. The DNA for the CDR3 is TGTGCCAGTAGTATTACGCGGGTCTCTGGAAACACCATATATTTT.

This clone was observed a handful of times. A far larger clone is one nucleotide away, so this likely arose from a read error. V and J are TRBV4-2 and TRBJ2-7; no clear D gene. The V end was cut by 0 bases, the J end by 2 bases, with 11 bases between. Germline V gives CDR1 LGHNA, CDR2 YNFKEQ. The CDR3 runs to 15 residues. The CDR3 DNA sequence: TGTGCCAGCAGCCAAGAGGCCAGGTTTCCCTACGAGCAGTACTTC. It specifies CASSQEARFPYEQYF.

This chain uses TRBV7-6 with TRBJ2-2; 10 bases map to TRBD2. Trimming at V came to 5 bases and at J to 4 bases, leaving 7 bases not matched to a gene. The length of the CDR3 is 16 residues. The germline V gene has CDR1 SGHVS and CDR2 FNYEAQ. The CDR3 protein is CASSRLAGVGTGELFF. For the CDR3, the DNA is TGTGCCAGCAGCCGTCTAGCGGGAGTGGGCACCGGGGAGCTGTTTTTT.

The V call is TRBV7-9, the J call TRBJ1-6, with a possible D match to TRBD1 (6 bases). V dropped 7 bases and J dropped 1 base, with 8 bases sitting between them. Germline CDR1 SEHNR, CDR2 FQNEAQ (reference sequence). CDR3 length: 14 residues. The CDR3 DNA sequence: TGTGCCAGCACCAGGGGTTCCTATAATTCACCCCTCCACTTT. Protein sequence: CASTRGSYNSPLHF.

This sequence joins TRBV2 and TRBJ2-1; 11 positions agree with TRBD1. This CDR3 has 16 amino acids. Germline V CDR1 and CDR2: SNHLY, FYNNEI. J lost 6 bases, V lost 9 bases, and 13 bases had no gene match. The CDR3 nucleotides read TGTGCCAGGAGGACCCCCGGGACAGGGGGAAGCAATGAGCAGTTCTTC. Encoded protein: CARRTPGTGGSNEQFF.

J is TRBJ2-3 and V is TRBV4-2; 9 bases agree with TRBD2. Germline V lookup: CDR1 LGHNA, CDR2 YNFKEQ. Losses at the gene ends were 3 bases for V and 2 bases for J; bases not matched to a gene: 9. There are 17 residues in the CDR3. The CDR3 sequence is CASSHDIAGAFTDTQYF. The CDR3 DNA reads TGTGCCAGCAGCCACGATATAGCGGGGGCCTTCACAGATACGCAGTATTTT.